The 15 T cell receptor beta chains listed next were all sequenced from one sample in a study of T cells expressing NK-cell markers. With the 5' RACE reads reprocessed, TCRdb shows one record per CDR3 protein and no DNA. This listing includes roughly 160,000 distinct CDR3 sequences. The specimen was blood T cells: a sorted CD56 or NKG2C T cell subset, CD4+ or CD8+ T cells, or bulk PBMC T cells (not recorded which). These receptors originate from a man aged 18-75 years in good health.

CDR3 region: CASSSSGGLTGELFF. The chain couples TRBV27 to TRBJ2-2; TCRdb proposes TRBD2, but this gene call is untestable without DNA. Germline V gene sequence: CDR1 MNHEY, CDR2 SMNVEV (reference sequence). The CDR3 is 15 residues long.

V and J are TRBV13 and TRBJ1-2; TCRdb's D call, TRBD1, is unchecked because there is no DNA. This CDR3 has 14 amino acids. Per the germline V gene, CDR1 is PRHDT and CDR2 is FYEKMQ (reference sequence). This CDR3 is CASSLPGQGDGYTF.

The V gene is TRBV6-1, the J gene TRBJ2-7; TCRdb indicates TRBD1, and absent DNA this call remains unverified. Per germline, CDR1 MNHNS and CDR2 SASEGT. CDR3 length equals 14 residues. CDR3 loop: CASPPVVWCYEQYF.

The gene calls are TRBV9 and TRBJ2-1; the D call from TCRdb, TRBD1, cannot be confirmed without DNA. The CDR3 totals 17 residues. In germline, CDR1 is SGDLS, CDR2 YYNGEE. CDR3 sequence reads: CASSPGGAGVTYNEQFF. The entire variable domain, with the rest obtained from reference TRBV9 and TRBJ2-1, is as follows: DSGVTQTPKHLITATGQRVTLRCSPRSGDLSVYWYQQSLDQGLQFLIQYYNGEERAKGNILERFSAQQFPDLHSELNLSSLELGDSALYFCASSPGGAGVTYNEQFFGPGTRLTVL.

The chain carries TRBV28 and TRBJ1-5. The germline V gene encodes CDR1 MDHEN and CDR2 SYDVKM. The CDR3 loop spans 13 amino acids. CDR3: CASRGREGRAQHF.

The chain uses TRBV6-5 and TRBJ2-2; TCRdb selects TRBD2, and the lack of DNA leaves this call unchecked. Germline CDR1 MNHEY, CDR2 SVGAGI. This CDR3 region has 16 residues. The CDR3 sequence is CASGPLAGVNTGELFF.

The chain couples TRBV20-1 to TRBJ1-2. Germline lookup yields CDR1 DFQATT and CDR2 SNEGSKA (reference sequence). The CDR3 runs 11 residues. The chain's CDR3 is CSPGQSYGYTF.

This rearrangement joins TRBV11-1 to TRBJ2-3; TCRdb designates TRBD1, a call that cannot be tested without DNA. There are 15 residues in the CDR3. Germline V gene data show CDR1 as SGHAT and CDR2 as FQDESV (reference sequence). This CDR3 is CASSLGTASTDTQYF.

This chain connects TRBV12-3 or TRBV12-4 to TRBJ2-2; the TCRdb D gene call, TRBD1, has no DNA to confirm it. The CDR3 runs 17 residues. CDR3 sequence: CASSPSGGPTNTGELFF.

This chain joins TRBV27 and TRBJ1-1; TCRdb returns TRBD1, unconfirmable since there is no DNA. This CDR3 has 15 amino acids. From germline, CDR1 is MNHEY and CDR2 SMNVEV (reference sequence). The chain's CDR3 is CASSLSTGVRAEAFF.

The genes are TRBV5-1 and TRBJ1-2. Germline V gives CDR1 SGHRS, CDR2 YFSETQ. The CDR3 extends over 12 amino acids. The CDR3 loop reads CASSFDTYGYTF. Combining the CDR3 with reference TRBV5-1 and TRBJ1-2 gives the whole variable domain KAGVTQTPRYLIKTRGQQVTLSCSPISGHRSVSWYQQTPGQGLQFLFEYFSETQRNKGNFPGRFSGRQFSNSRSEMNVSTLELGDSALYLCASSFDTYGYTFGSGTRLTVV.

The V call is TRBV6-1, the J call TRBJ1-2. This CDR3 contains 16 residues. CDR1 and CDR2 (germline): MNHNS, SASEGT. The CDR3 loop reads CASSEFYPGSGYGYTF.

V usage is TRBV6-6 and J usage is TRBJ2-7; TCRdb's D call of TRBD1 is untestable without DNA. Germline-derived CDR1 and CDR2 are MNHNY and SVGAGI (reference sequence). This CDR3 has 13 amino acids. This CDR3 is CASIRDWGAEQYF.

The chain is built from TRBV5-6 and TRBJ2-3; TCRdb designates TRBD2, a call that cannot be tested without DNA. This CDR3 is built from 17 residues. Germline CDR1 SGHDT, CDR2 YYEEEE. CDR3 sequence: CASSLGLGGFLADTQYF.

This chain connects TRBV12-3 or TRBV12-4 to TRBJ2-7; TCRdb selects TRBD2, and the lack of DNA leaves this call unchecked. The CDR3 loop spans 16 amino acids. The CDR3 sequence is CASSWASGGLSYEQYF.